Listed below are T cell receptor beta chains from one sample, sequenced in a study of blood T cell repertoires in COVID-19. Profiled with immunoSEQ multiplex PCR; TCRdb holds only in-frame clones, not every one. The sample comprises 450,000 to 500,000 clones, approximately 85% of which are singletons, and approximately 2.9% rests with the top ten. Sequencing was done on a sample of peripheral blood. These receptors were collected from a human donor in a cohort sampled during active COVID-19. Both conserved end residues are part of each CDR3. A D gene is named only where the DNA matches it firmly. Rows may omit the clone size; those that give it use once, few, many or a size class.

clone_size: NA; cdr3_length: 15; j_call: TRBJ1-3; d_call: TRBD1; v_call: TRBV3-1/TRBV3-2; cdr3_nt: TGTGCCAGCAGCCAGGGAGGGACAGGGGGAAACACCATATATTTT; cdr3_aa: CASSQGGTGGNTIYF
clone_size: NA; cdr3_length: 15; j_call: TRBJ2-7; d_call: NA; v_call: TRBV19; cdr3_nt: TGTGCCAGTAGTTCCGTCGGGCTGACTACCTACGAGCAGTACTTC; cdr3_aa: CASSSVGLTTYEQYF
clone_size: NA; cdr3_length: 15; j_call: TRBJ2-7; d_call: NA; v_call: TRBV7-8; cdr3_nt: TGTGCCAGCAGCCAGCTGCGGGCTGAGGGCAACGAGCAGTACTTC; cdr3_aa: CASSQLRAEGNEQYF
clone_size: NA; cdr3_length: 15; j_call: TRBJ2-1; d_call: NA; v_call: TRBV9; cdr3_nt: TGTGCCAGCAGCTCATCCCCCCTATCCTACAATGAGCAGTTCTTC; cdr3_aa: CASSSSPLSYNEQFF
clone_size: NA; cdr3_length: 13; j_call: TRBJ1-1; d_call: NA; v_call: TRBV27; cdr3_nt: TGTGCCAGCTCCCCCTTCCCGAACACTGAAGCTTTCTTT; cdr3_aa: CASSPFPNTEAFF
clone_size: NA; cdr3_length: 13; j_call: TRBJ1-5; d_call: NA; v_call: TRBV30; cdr3_nt: TGTGCCTGGAGTGTACTAGATAATCAGCCCCAGCATTTT; cdr3_aa: CAWSVLDNQPQHF
clone_size: NA; cdr3_length: 16; j_call: TRBJ2-7; d_call: TRBD2; v_call: TRBV5-1; cdr3_nt: TGCGCCAGCAGCCCATATCGAGCGGGATTCTCCTACGAGCAGTACTTC; cdr3_aa: CASSPYRAGFSYEQYF
clone_size: once; cdr3_length: 16; j_call: TRBJ2-1; d_call: TRBD2; v_call: TRBV2; cdr3_nt: TGTGCCAGCAGGCAAGGGGCTAGCGGGAGCTACAATGAGCAGTTCTTC; cdr3_aa: CASRQGASGSYNEQFF
clone_size: NA; cdr3_length: 13; j_call: TRBJ2-7; d_call: NA; v_call: TRBV14; cdr3_nt: TGTGCCAGCAGCCAAGTTTTATCCTACGAGCAGTACTTC; cdr3_aa: CASSQVLSYEQYF
clone_size: NA; cdr3_length: 15; j_call: TRBJ2-7; d_call: NA; v_call: TRBV7-2; cdr3_nt: TGTGCCAGCAGCGGGGTAGCGTCTACTCTCTACGAGCAGTACTTC; cdr3_aa: CASSGVASTLYEQYF
clone_size: once; cdr3_length: 14; j_call: TRBJ1-2; d_call: NA; v_call: TRBV2; cdr3_nt: TGTGCCAGCAAACCTGGGGGGGGGACCTATGGCTACACCTTC; cdr3_aa: CASKPGGGTYGYTF
clone_size: NA; cdr3_length: 14; j_call: TRBJ2-7; d_call: NA; v_call: TRBV19; cdr3_nt: TGTGCCAGTAGTATCCTCGGGGAGGTCTACGAGCAGTACTTC; cdr3_aa: CASSILGEVYEQYF
clone_size: once; cdr3_length: 15; j_call: TRBJ1-1; d_call: NA; v_call: TRBV7-2; cdr3_nt: TGTGCCAGCAGCTTAGTTAAGGGGGTGAACACTGAAGCTTTCTTT; cdr3_aa: CASSLVKGVNTEAFF
clone_size: NA; cdr3_length: 15; j_call: TRBJ1-5; d_call: NA; v_call: TRBV15; cdr3_nt: TGTGCCACCAGCGGGAGGAGTGGGAGCAATCAGCCCCAGCATTTT; cdr3_aa: CATSGRSGSNQPQHF
clone_size: NA; cdr3_length: 14; j_call: TRBJ2-7; d_call: NA; v_call: TRBV21-1; cdr3_nt: TGTGCCAGCAGCAAAGCTTTCAGAGAGGGCGAGCAGTACTTC; cdr3_aa: CASSKAFREGEQYF
clone_size: NA; cdr3_length: 15; j_call: TRBJ2-1; d_call: NA; v_call: TRBV6-5; cdr3_nt: TGTGCCAGCAGTTACGCAGGGGTTGATTACAATGAGCAGTTCTTC; cdr3_aa: CASSYAGVDYNEQFF
clone_size: NA; cdr3_length: 15; j_call: TRBJ1-2; d_call: NA; v_call: TRBV6-5; cdr3_nt: TGTGCCAGCAGGCTCGACCTAAACAGAAACTATGGCTACACCTTC; cdr3_aa: CASRLDLNRNYGYTF
clone_size: NA; cdr3_length: 17; j_call: TRBJ2-7; d_call: TRBD1; v_call: TRBV5-3; cdr3_nt: TGTGCCAGAAGCTTGGCTCCTGGACAGGGTAGAACCTACGAGCAGTACTTC; cdr3_aa: CARSLAPGQGRTYEQYF
clone_size: NA; cdr3_length: 14; j_call: TRBJ1-3; d_call: TRBD1; v_call: TRBV7-9; cdr3_nt: TGTGCCAGCAGCCCCCGACAGGGATCGGCGACCATATATTTT; cdr3_aa: CASSPRQGSATIYF
clone_size: NA; cdr3_length: 14; j_call: TRBJ2-7; d_call: TRBD2; v_call: TRBV19; cdr3_nt: TGTGCCAGTAGTATACGGGAGGGCCCCTACGAGCAGTACTTC; cdr3_aa: CASSIREGPYEQYF
clone_size: NA; cdr3_length: 14; j_call: TRBJ1-4; d_call: TRBD1; v_call: TRBV27; cdr3_nt: TGTGCCAGCAGTTTATACAGGGGGCACGAAAAACTGTTTTTT; cdr3_aa: CASSLYRGHEKLFF
clone_size: NA; cdr3_length: 15; j_call: TRBJ2-7; d_call: TRBD2; v_call: TRBV7-3; cdr3_nt: TGTGCCAGCAGCTTAACTGGCGGGAGTATCGACGAGCAGTACTTC; cdr3_aa: CASSLTGGSIDEQYF
clone_size: NA; cdr3_length: 14; j_call: TRBJ2-5; d_call: TRBD2; v_call: TRBV6-5; cdr3_nt: TGTGCCAGCAGTTTCTCGGGAGGTGCGGAGACCCAGTACTTC; cdr3_aa: CASSFSGGAETQYF
clone_size: NA; cdr3_length: 14; j_call: TRBJ1-4; d_call: TRBD1; v_call: TRBV29-1; cdr3_nt: TGCAGCGTTCCCCAGGGGGCAACTAATGAAAAACTGTTTTTT; cdr3_aa: CSVPQGATNEKLFF
clone_size: NA; cdr3_length: 14; j_call: TRBJ1-4; d_call: TRBD1; v_call: TRBV19; cdr3_nt: TGTGCCTCCTGGGACAGGGGAGGTAGTGAAAAACTGTTTTTT; cdr3_aa: CASWDRGGSEKLFF
clone_size: NA; cdr3_length: 15; j_call: TRBJ1-1; d_call: TRBD1; v_call: TRBV5-4; cdr3_nt: TGTGCCAGCAGCTCGATTCGGGACAGGGCTTCTGAAGCTTTCTTT; cdr3_aa: CASSSIRDRASEAFF
clone_size: NA; cdr3_length: 13; j_call: TRBJ2-2; d_call: NA; v_call: TRBV5-4; cdr3_nt: TGTGCCAGCAGCCCTCCCCCTCCTGGGGAGCTGTTTTTT; cdr3_aa: CASSPPPPGELFF